This T cell receptor (beta chain) was sequenced during a study of shared clonotypes between healthy human individuals. Deletions cut 4 bases from V and 5 bases from J, with 20 bases between. The V gene's germline CDR1 is SGHDN and CDR2 FVKESK. The CDR3 covers 16 residues. Concerning this clone: Its antigen is currently unknown.

Findings of the study overall: Memory subsets generally showed smaller estimated richness than naive subsets did.

Profiling relied on immunoSEQ multiplex PCR, and the TCRdb table lists in-frame clones only, not all of them. The sample records under 2.5 million clones, under 95% being singletons. V is TRBV14 and J is TRBJ2-5, with D perhaps TRBD2 (5 bases). Specimen: naive CD4+ T cells from PBMCs. Subset defined: CD45RA+ positively selected. This TCR was sampled from a man in his late teens or twenties in good health. Some clones in this sample may be carry-over from other donors' samples. The CDR3 DNA reads as TGTGCCAGCAGCCCCCGTATGTTCGGGGTTCGGGAGACCCAGTACTTC. Translation gives CASSPRMFGVRETQYF.